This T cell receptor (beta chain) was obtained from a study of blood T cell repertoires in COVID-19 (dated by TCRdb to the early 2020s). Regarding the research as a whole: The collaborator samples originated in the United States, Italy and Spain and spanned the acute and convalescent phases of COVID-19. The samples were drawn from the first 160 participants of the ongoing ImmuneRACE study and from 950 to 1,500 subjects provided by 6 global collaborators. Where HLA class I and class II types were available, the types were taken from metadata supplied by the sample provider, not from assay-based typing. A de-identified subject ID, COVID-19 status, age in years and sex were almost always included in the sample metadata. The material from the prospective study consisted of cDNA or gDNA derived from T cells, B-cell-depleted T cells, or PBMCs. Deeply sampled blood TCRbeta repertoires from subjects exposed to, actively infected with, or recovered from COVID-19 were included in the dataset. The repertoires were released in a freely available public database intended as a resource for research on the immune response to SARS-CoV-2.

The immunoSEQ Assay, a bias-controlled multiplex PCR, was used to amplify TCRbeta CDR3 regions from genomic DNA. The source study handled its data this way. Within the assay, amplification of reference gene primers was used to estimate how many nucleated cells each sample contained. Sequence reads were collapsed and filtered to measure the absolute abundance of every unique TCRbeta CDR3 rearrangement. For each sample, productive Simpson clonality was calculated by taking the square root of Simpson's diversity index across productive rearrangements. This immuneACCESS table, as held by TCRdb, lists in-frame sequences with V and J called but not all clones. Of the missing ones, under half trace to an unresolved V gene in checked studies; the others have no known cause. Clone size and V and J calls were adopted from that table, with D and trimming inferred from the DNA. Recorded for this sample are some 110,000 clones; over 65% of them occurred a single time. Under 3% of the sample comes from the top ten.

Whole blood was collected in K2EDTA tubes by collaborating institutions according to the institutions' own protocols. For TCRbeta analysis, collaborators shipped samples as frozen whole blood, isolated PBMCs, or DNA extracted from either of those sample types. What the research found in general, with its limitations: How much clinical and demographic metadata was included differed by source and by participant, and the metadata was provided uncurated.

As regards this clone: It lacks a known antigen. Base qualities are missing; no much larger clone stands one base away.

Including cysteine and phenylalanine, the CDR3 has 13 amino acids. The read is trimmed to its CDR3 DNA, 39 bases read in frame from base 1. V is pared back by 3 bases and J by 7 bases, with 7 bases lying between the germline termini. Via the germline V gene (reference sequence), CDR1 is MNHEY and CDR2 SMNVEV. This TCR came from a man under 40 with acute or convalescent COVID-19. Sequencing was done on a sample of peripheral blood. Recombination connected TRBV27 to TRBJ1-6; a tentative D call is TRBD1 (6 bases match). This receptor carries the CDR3 CASSLQGNSPLHF. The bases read TGTGCCAGCAGTTTGCAGGGGAATTCACCCCTCCACTTT.